A selection of T cell receptor beta chains follows, all from one sample in a study of T cell repertoires in cytomegalovirus infection. In TCRdb, the reads were re-called with MiXCR into one record per CDR3 protein. The sample shows 400,000 or so distinct CDR3 sequences, about a sixth of them seen only once. The sample comprised PBMCs. Source of these receptors: a human donor in good health (CMV status not recorded). Some clones in this sample may be carry-over from other donors' samples. Both conserved end residues are trimmed from each CDR3. Each record gives: clone size, CDR3 length, J gene, V gene, CDR3 protein. Only some rows state a clone size, as once, few, many or a class for expanded clones.

many,15,TRBJ2-6,TRBV11-2,ASSSGTGLSGANVLT
NA,11,TRBJ2-1,TRBV20-1,SARAGQSNEQF
many,11,TRBJ1-1,TRBV5-4,ASSLDRHTEAF
NA,10,TRBJ2-1,TRBV2,ASSPAGDEQF
NA,13,TRBJ2-3,TRBV3-1,ASSQDLWTTDTQY
NA,11,TRBJ2-5,TRBV11-1,ASSYTIQETQY
NA,15,TRBJ1-4,TRBV4-1,ASSRPPGAATNEKLF
few,9,TRBJ2-3,TRBV19,ASKAGQTQY
few,10,TRBJ1-1,TRBV20-1,SAMGGFTEAF
many,13,TRBJ2-7,TRBV14,ATTLLAGVADEQY
many,12,TRBJ1-1,TRBV5-6,ASSWEEGITEAF
few,13,TRBJ2-7,TRBV3-1,ASSSLGTGLSEQY
NA,10,TRBJ1-3,TRBV3-1,ASSDRGNTIY
NA,13,TRBJ2-1,TRBV4-1,ASSQEEGTSGSAF
many,12,TRBJ2-1,TRBV2,ASSGDALRGEQF
NA,12,TRBJ2-3,TRBV11-2,ASSTGQPTDTQY
many,12,TRBJ1-1,TRBV7-9,ASSLDADNTEAF
many,10,TRBJ2-5,TRBV7-2,ASSFDRETQY
many,12,TRBJ2-7,TRBV7-2,ASSRDRSRGEQY
NA,13,TRBJ2-3,TRBV4-3,ASSHGQGFPDTQY
NA,11,TRBJ1-4,TRBV5-6,ASSLVGEEKLF
few,11,TRBJ1-1,TRBV29-1,SVEHTTNTEAF
NA,13,TRBJ1-5,TRBV27,ASSSGQGFPWPQH
many,14,TRBJ2-1,TRBV7-9,ASSARLAGIHNEQF
NA,10,TRBJ1-1,TRBV12-3/TRBV12-4,ASSIGRTLAF
few,13,TRBJ1-2,TRBV10-3,AISDTGQGDYGYT
few,12,TRBJ2-1,TRBV12-3/TRBV12-4,ATSAGSSYNEQF
many,17,TRBJ2-1,TRBV7-2,ASSPREASGRGVGNEQF
few,9,TRBJ1-4,TRBV12-3/TRBV12-4,ASSALGKLF
many,13,TRBJ2-1,TRBV7-2,ASSLLAGEYNEQF
NA,14,TRBJ2-2,TRBV2,ASSDPDGSNTGELF
NA,12,TRBJ1-6,TRBV3-1,ASSHAGARAPLH
many,13,TRBJ2-3,TRBV7-2,ASSSSGLRTDTQY
NA,12,TRBJ2-1,TRBV29-1,SVEPSSSYNEQF
NA,13,TRBJ2-7,TRBV5-6,ASSLAPVGGREQY
NA,12,TRBJ1-4,TRBV20-1,SAREGTRNEKLF
NA,14,TRBJ2-2,TRBV28,ASSLSPLSNTGELF
many,13,TRBJ1-4,TRBV28,ASSRVGSTNEKLF
NA,14,TRBJ1-1,TRBV6-8,ASSYSVGGANTEAF
few,12,TRBJ2-5,TRBV20-1,SARDQGGVETQY
NA,13,TRBJ2-1,TRBV19,ASSISLAGANEQF
many,13,TRBJ1-5,TRBV7-8,ASSPITGGHQPQH
few,13,TRBJ2-3,TRBV7-9,ASSSKSGGTDTQY